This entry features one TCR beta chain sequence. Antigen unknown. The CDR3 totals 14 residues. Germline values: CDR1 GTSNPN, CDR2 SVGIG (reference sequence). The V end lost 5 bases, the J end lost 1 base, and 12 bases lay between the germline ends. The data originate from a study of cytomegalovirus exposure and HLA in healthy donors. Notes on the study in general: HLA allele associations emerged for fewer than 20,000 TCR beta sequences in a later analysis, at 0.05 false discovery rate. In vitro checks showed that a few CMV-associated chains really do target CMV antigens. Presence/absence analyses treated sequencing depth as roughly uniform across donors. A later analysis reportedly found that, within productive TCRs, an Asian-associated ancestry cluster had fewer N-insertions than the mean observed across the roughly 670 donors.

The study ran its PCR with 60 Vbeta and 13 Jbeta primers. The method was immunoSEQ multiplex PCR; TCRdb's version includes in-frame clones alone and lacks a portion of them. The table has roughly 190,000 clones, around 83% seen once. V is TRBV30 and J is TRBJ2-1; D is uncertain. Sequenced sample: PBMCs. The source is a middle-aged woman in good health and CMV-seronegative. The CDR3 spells CAWVVSWSYNEQFF. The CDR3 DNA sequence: TGTGCCTGGGTCGTGAGTTGGTCCTACAATGAGCAGTTCTTC.